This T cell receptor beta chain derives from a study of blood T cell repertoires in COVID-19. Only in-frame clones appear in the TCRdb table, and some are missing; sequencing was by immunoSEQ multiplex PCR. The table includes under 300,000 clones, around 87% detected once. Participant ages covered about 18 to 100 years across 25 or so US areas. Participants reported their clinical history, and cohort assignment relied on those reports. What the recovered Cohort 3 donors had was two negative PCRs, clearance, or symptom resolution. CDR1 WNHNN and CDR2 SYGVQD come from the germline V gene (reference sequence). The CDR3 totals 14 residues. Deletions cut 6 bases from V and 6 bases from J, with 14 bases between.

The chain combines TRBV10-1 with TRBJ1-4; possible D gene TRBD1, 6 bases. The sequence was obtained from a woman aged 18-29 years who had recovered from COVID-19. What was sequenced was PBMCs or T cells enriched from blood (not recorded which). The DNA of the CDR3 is TGCGCCAGCAGCCCACAGGGCGTGGATGAAAAACTGTTTTTT. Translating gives CASSPQGVDEKLFF.